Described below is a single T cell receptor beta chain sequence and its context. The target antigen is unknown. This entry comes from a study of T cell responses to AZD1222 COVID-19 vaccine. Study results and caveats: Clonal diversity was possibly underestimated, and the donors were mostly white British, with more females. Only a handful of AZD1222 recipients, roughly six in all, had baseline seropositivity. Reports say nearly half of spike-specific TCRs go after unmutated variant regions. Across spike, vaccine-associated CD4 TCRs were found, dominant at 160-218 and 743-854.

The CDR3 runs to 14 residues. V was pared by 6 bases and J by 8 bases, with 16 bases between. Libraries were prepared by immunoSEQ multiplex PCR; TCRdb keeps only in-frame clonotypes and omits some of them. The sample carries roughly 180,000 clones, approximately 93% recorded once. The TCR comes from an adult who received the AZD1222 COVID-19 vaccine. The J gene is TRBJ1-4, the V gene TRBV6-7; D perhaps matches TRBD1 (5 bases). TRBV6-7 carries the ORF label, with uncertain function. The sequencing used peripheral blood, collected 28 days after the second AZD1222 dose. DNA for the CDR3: TGTGCCAGCAGAAGGGGCCGCCTACGGGAAAAACTGTTTTTT. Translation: CASRRGRLREKLFF.